The clone carrying this T cell receptor (beta chain) has more than one count but fewer than ten. At the DNA level, this CDR3 is encoded by other sequences in the same sample as well. The method was immunoSEQ multiplex PCR; TCRdb's version includes in-frame clones alone and lacks a portion of them. The sample yields around 370,000 clones, approximately 96% seen once. The data were obtained in a study of shared clonotypes between healthy human individuals. Trimming removed 1 base from V and 7 bases from J; junction bases left unmatched: 2. The CDR3 sequence is 15 residues long. Germline V gives CDR1 SGHTA, CDR2 FQGNSA.

This chain connects TRBV7-2 to TRBJ2-1; 12 positions agree with TRBD2. This receptor was identified in a young man in good health. The sequenced material came from memory CD8+ T cells sorted from blood. As to subset: CD45RO+ cells pooled with CCR7-negative TemRA cells. DNA of the CDR3: TGTGCCAGCAGCTTAGAGCTAGCGGGAGGGAATGAGCAGTTCTTC. Protein: CASSLELAGGNEQFF.